The 12 T cell receptor beta chains below come from one sample, sequenced in a study of blood T cell repertoires in COVID-19. TCRdb keeps only in-frame clones here, not all; method: immunoSEQ multiplex PCR. The sample includes over 150,000 clones, roughly 91% of them seen just once. Sequenced sample: peripheral blood. These receptors all stem from a man younger than 30 with COVID-19, enrolled during active disease.

The chain employs TRBV28 and TRBJ1-5, with D tentatively TRBD1 (5 bases). CDR3 length equals 18 residues. Germline loops: CDR1 MDHEN, CDR2 SYDVKM. The V and J ends lost 7 bases and 0 bases respectively, with 22 bases between them. Written as DNA, the CDR3 is TGTGCCAGCACCTCCGGGGGAGTAGGTCGCTATAGCAATCAGCCCCAGCATTTT. This translates into CASTSGGVGRYSNQPQHF.

The chain couples TRBV20-1 to TRBJ2-7, with 9 positions matching TRBD1. V was clipped by 5 bases and J by 12 bases; unmatched bases: 8. The CDR3 is 11 amino acids. Germline V gene lookup returns CDR1 DFQATT and CDR2 SNEGSKA (reference sequence). The chain's CDR3 is CSAFRDRVLYF. CDR3 sequence (DNA): TGCAGTGCTTTCAGGGACAGGGTTCTGTACTTC.

The V and J genes are TRBV29-1 and TRBJ1-2, with 10 bases aligning to TRBD1. Germline CDR1 is SQVTM and CDR2 is ANQGSEA. The CDR3 loop spans 13 amino acids. With 4 bases clipped from V and 7 bases from J, the junction kept 6 bases outside the gene matches. In DNA form, the CDR3 reads TGCAGCGTTGGGCGACAGGGGGCGCGTGGCTACACCTTC. Translating it yields CSVGRQGARGYTF.

This clone was counted once. V gene TRBV7-9 combines with J gene TRBJ2-7, with D perhaps TRBD2 (6 bases). Trimming left V 1 base short and J 7 bases short, with 14 bases between. This CDR3 has 14 amino acids. Germline assignment: CDR1 SEHNR and CDR2 FQNEAQ (reference sequence). CDR3 bases: TGTGCCAGCAGCTTAGATGTGTGGGCGGGAGAGCAGTACTTC. Translated, it gives CASSLDVWAGEQYF.

This chain links TRBV24-1 with TRBJ2-2, with TRBD2 matching over 13 bases. There are 17 residues in the CDR3. V gave up 4 bases and J gave up 3 bases; unmatched junction bases: 4. Germline CDR1 reads KGHDR; CDR2 reads SFDVKD. The CDR3 is CATSEPTSGRYTGELFF. The CDR3 nucleotides read TGTGCCACCAGTGAGCCGACTAGCGGGAGGTACACCGGGGAGCTGTTTTTT.

The genes are TRBV11-2 and TRBJ2-7; D may be TRBD1 (6 bases). This CDR3 has 14 residues. Between the trimmed V and J ends, which lost 5 bases and 5 bases, there was a span of 16 bases. The germline V gene has CDR1 SGHAT and CDR2 FQNNGV. For the CDR3, the DNA is TGTGCCAGCAGCCCTCAAGGACAGTTTGACGAGCAGTACTTC. Protein product: CASSPQGQFDEQYF.

The V gene is TRBV5-1, the J gene TRBJ2-1, with no clear D. The V gene lost 0 bases and the J gene lost 3 bases, with 10 bases spanning the gap. The CDR3 has 15 amino acids. Germline lookup yields CDR1 SGHRS and CDR2 YFSETQ. CDR3 nucleotide sequence: TGCGCCAGCAGCTTGGCCGTGGCTCACTACAATGAGCAGTTCTTC. It translates to CASSLAVAHYNEQFF.

The CDR3, as DNA: TGTGCCAGCAGCTTGAGAGGTCAGCCCCAGCATTTT. Amino acid sequence: CASSLRGQPQHF. The chain employs TRBV13 and TRBJ1-5; D gene unclear. The CDR3 is 12 amino acids. The germline CDR1 and CDR2 sequences are PRHDT and FYEKMQ (reference sequence). Trimming cost V 3 bases and J 6 bases, with 6 bases left between them.

The rearrangement joins TRBV29-1 to TRBJ1-1; D not certain. Trimming stripped 4 bases from V and 10 bases from J, with 13 bases between. Germline CDR1 reads SQVTM; CDR2 reads ANQGSEA. There are 11 residues in the CDR3. CDR3 amino acids: CSVVQWASAFF. DNA for the CDR3: TGCAGCGTTGTACAGTGGGCGTCAGCTTTCTTT. Drawing the rest from reference TRBV29-1 and TRBJ1-1, the complete variable domain is SAVISQKPSRDICQRGTSLTIQCQVDSQVTMMFWYRQQPGQSLTLIATANQGSEATYESGFVIDKFPISRPNLTFSTLTVSNMSPEDSSIYLCSVVQWASAFFGQGTRLTVV.

The chain links TRBV5-6 to TRBJ2-7; no clear D gene. The CDR3 contains 14 residues. The V end was cut by 0 bases, the J end by 0 bases, with 7 bases between. Germline assignment: CDR1 SGHDT and CDR2 YYEEEE. The CDR3 region is CASSLVVNSYEQYF. In DNA form, the CDR3 reads TGTGCCAGCAGCTTGGTTGTAAACTCCTACGAGCAGTACTTC.

This chain links TRBV18 with TRBJ1-5; 7 bases agree with TRBD1. In germline, CDR1 is KGHSH, CDR2 LQKENI. The CDR3 extends over 18 amino acids. After removal of 6 bases from V and 2 bases from J, the junction contained 16 bases not matched to a gene. The CDR3 DNA sequence: TGTGCCAGCTCCCGGGACAGAATTAATGGCGGGGGCAATCAGCCCCAGCATTTT. Translated, it gives CASSRDRINGGGNQPQHF.

The J gene is TRBJ2-7, the V gene TRBV11-3; TRBD2 might be the D (5 bases). Germline V gene lookup returns CDR1 SGHNT and CDR2 YENEEA. CDR3 length equals 13 residues. V lost 3 bases to trimming and J lost 0 bases, with 6 bases between them. CDR3 sequence (DNA): TGTGCCAGCAGCTTGGGGAGCTCCTACGAGCAGTACTTC. Protein product: CASSLGSSYEQYF.